These 32 T cell receptor beta chains were sequenced from one sample in a study of identical twins. MiXCR, applied by TCRdb to the 5' RACE reads, yields one record per CDR3 protein. The data show 400,000 to 500,000 distinct CDR3 sequences, approximately 17% seen once. The sequenced material came from naive T cells sorted from blood. These receptors were obtained from a man aged 45-65 years in good health.

This clonotype came up many times. The J gene is TRBJ2-1, the V gene TRBV24-1, with a possible D match to TRBD2 (6 bases). Germline loops: CDR1 KGHDR, CDR2 SFDVKD. Trimming shortened V by 6 bases and J by 3 bases, and 11 bases separated the two germline ends. This CDR3 has 14 amino acids. The CDR3 sequence is CATSLAGYYNEQFF. The CDR3 DNA reads as TGTGCCACCAGTTTGGCGGGATACTACAATGAGCAGTTCTTC.

This clonotype was observed many times. The chain has TRBV5-1 and TRBJ2-7, with 7 bases lining up with TRBD1. The CDR3 is 14 residues long. Per germline, CDR1 SGHRS and CDR2 YFSETQ. The J segment lost 3 bases and the V segment lost 1 base, leaving 4 bases of the junction unmatched. CDR3 nucleotide sequence: TGCGCCAGCAGCTTGTTCCAGGGGGACTACGAGCAGTACTTC. Protein: CASSLFQGDYEQYF.

This clonotype was picked up a small number of times. V usage is TRBV12-3 or TRBV12-4 and J usage is TRBJ2-7; no clear D gene. The length of the CDR3 is 13 residues. V was pared by 6 bases and J by 3 bases, with 12 bases between. CDR3 region: CASSLTYLYEQYF. The DNA of the CDR3 is TGTGCCAGCAGCTTGACATACCTCTACGAGCAGTACTTC.

This clonotype appeared once. The V call is TRBV5-4, the J call TRBJ2-3, with TRBD2 identical over 9 bases. The V segment lost 0 bases and the J segment 5 bases; nucleotides outside the gene matches: 4. This CDR3 is built from 15 residues. Germline loops: CDR1 SGHNT, CDR2 YYREEE (reference sequence). The chain's CDR3 is CASSLDQREVDTQYF. The DNA for the CDR3 is TGTGCCAGCAGCTTGGACCAGCGGGAGGTAGATACGCAGTATTTT.

This clonotype was seen only a few times. V is TRBV30 and J is TRBJ2-3; 7 bases line up with TRBD2. With V trimmed by 1 base and J by 10 bases, 8 bases remained unmatched. This CDR3 comprises 13 residues. Germline values: CDR1 GTSNPN, CDR2 SVGIG (reference sequence). The CDR3, as DNA: TGTGCCTGGAGTGGGACTAGTAGGATGTCGCAGTATTTT. Its translation is CAWSGTSRMSQYF. The whole variable domain, remainder taken from reference TRBV30 and TRBJ2-3, is SQTIHQWPATLVQPVGSPLSLECTVEGTSNPNLYWYRQAAGRGLQLLFYSVGIGQISSEVPQNLSASRPQDRQFILSSKKLLLSDSGFYLCAWSGTSRMSQYFGPGTRLTVL.

This clonotype was seen a few times. V gene TRBV24-1 combines with J gene TRBJ2-1, with TRBD2 matching 10 bases. The CDR3 is 15 residues long. The germline V gene has CDR1 KGHDR and CDR2 SFDVKD. J was trimmed by 8 bases and V by 4 bases; bases with no gene match: 7. Written as DNA, the CDR3 is TGTGCCACCAGTGAGGCTAGCGGGGGCCTCGATGAGCAGTTCTTC. It is translated as CATSEASGGLDEQFF.

The gene calls are TRBV20-1 and TRBJ2-5, with D tentatively TRBD1 or TRBD2 (5 bases each). The CDR3 contains 12 residues. The V gene lost 5 bases and the J gene lost 5 bases, with 12 bases spanning the gap. Germline-derived CDR1 and CDR2 are DFQATT and SNEGSKA (reference sequence). In nucleotides, the CDR3 is TGCAGTGCTGCCTTAGGGGAGGAGACCCAGTACTTC. Protein: CSAALGEETQYF.

This clonotype was counted a few times. This sequence joins TRBV7-2 and TRBJ2-5; 8 bases are a match to TRBD2. The CDR3 totals 13 residues. J was trimmed by 14 bases and V by 1 base; bases with no gene match: 9. Germline V gene sequence: CDR1 SGHTA, CDR2 FQGNSA. CDR3 sequence reads: CASSLEAAGTSYF. The CDR3 DNA sequence: TGTGCCAGCAGCTTAGAAGCGGCGGGGACTAGTTACTTC.

V and J are TRBV28 and TRBJ2-1; TRBD1 aligns across 9 bases. The length of the CDR3 is 16 residues. V lost 6 bases to trimming and J lost 8 bases; unmatched junction nucleotides: 14. CDR1 and CDR2 (germline): MDHEN, SYDVKM. CDR3 loop: CASRRPPGQGRHEQFF. As DNA, the CDR3 is TGTGCCAGCAGGCGCCCCCCGGGACAGGGTCGACATGAGCAGTTCTTC.

V and J are TRBV18 and TRBJ2-7; D might be TRBD1 or TRBD2, each matching 5 bases. The V end lost 1 base, the J end lost 2 bases, and 9 bases lay between the germline ends. The CDR3 consists of 14 residues. CDR1 is KGHSH, CDR2 LQKENI, per germline. The CDR3 bases are TGTGCCAGCTCACCACGGGACCCCCCCTACGAGCAGTACTTC. This gives the protein CASSPRDPPYEQYF. Based on the CDR3 plus reference TRBV18 and TRBJ2-7, the full variable domain is NAGVMQNPRHLVRRRGQEARLRCSPMKGHSHVYWYRQLPEEGLKFMVYLQKENIIDESGMPKERFSAEFPKEGPSILRIQQVVRGDSAAYFCASSPRDPPYEQYFGPGTRLTVT.

Only a few counts were recorded for this clonotype. The V and J genes are TRBV6-1 and TRBJ2-3, with 11 bases identical to TRBD2. Germline-derived CDR1 and CDR2 are MNHNS and SASEGT. Unmatched junction bases numbered 5, after V lost 7 bases and J lost 2 bases. This CDR3 has 15 amino acids. CDR3 sequence reads: CASKVAGGPTDTQYF. For the CDR3, the DNA is TGTGCCAGCAAGGTAGCGGGAGGGCCCACAGATACGCAGTATTTT.

The V and J genes are TRBV7-9 and TRBJ1-2; TRBD1 matches at 9 bases. V trimming: 0 bases; J trimming: 6 bases; junction bases outside the gene matches: 5. There are 15 residues in the CDR3. Germline V gives CDR1 SEHNR, CDR2 FQNEAQ (reference sequence). The CDR3 DNA sequence: TGTGCCAGCAGCTTAGCAATAACAGGGGGCCATGGCTACACCTTC. This encodes CASSLAITGGHGYTF.

This clonotype was detected ten times or more. The chain has TRBV28 and TRBJ2-5; D uncertain. The CDR3 is made up of 12 amino acids. V was pared by 5 bases and J by 10 bases, with 14 bases between. Germline V CDR1 and CDR2: MDHEN, SYDVKM. CDR3 sequence (DNA): TGTGCCAGCAGTCTCGGGCCCCCCGGCCAGTACTTC. It codes for CASSLGPPGQYF.

The J gene is TRBJ2-7, the V gene TRBV5-1; tentatively, D is TRBD1 (5 bases). Germline V gives CDR1 SGHRS, CDR2 YFSETQ. CDR3 length equals 14 residues. The germline V and J ends were trimmed by 4 bases and 3 bases, with 14 bases remaining between them. Written as DNA, the CDR3 is TGCGCCAGCAGCGCAGCAGGGCCCATCTACGAGCAGTACTTC. It encodes CASSAAGPIYEQYF.

A single count supports this clonotype. The chain links TRBV18 to TRBJ2-1; D is uncertain. Germline V gives CDR1 KGHSH, CDR2 LQKENI. The CDR3 spans 15 residues. Deletions cut 6 bases from V and 6 bases from J, with 18 bases between. The CDR3 sequence: CASSQSNAASNEQFF. DNA of the CDR3: TGTGCCAGCTCCCAATCCAACGCCGCAAGCAATGAGCAGTTCTTC.

This clonotype was detected only a few times. The chain combines TRBV7-9 with TRBJ2-6; D is undetermined. V was cut by 5 bases and J by 0 bases, with 14 bases left in between. There are 17 residues in the CDR3. The V gene's germline CDR1 is SEHNR and CDR2 FQNEAQ (reference sequence). The CDR3 DNA reads as TGTGCCAGCAGCCGCCCCCTAGAGACCTCTGGGGCCAACGTCCTGACTTTC. Translating gives CASSRPLETSGANVLTF.

This clonotype showed up many times. This chain connects TRBV5-1 to TRBJ2-5, with 12 bases identical to TRBD2. The germline gives CDR1 SGHRS, CDR2 YFSETQ. Trimming cost V 3 bases and J 4 bases; bases outside gene matches: 1. This CDR3 comprises 14 residues. The CDR3 loop reads CASSSGLAGETQYF. In DNA, the CDR3 is TGCGCCAGCAGCTCGGGACTAGCGGGAGAGACCCAGTACTTC. Drawing the rest from reference TRBV5-1 and TRBJ2-5, the complete variable domain is KAGVTQTPRYLIKTRGQQVTLSCSPISGHRSVSWYQQTPGQGLQFLFEYFSETQRNKGNFPGRFSGRQFSNSRSEMNVSTLELGDSALYLCASSSGLAGETQYFGPGTRLLVL.

This chain connects TRBV5-4 to TRBJ2-7; perhaps D is TRBD1 or TRBD2 (5 bases each). CDR1 SGHNT and CDR2 YYREEE come from the germline V gene (reference sequence). This CDR3 contains 13 residues. V lost 7 bases and J 5 bases, leaving 16 bases between the germline ends. Here the CDR3 reads CASSRAGSNEQYF. The CDR3 DNA is TGTGCCAGCTCTAGGGCAGGGAGCAACGAGCAGTACTTC. Supplemented by reference TRBV5-4 and TRBJ2-7, the full variable domain reads ETGVTQSPTHLIKTRGQQVTLRCSSQSGHNTVSWYQQALGQGPQFIFQYYREEENGRGNFPPRFSGLQFPNYSSELNVNALELDDSALYLCASSRAGSNEQYFGPGTRLTVT.

V is TRBV12-3 or TRBV12-4 and J is TRBJ1-2; D perhaps matches TRBD1 (5 bases). Between the trimmed V and J ends, which lost 4 bases and 5 bases, there was a span of 8 bases. The CDR3 totals 12 residues. As DNA, the CDR3 is TGTGCCAGCAGTTACGGGGGATATGGCTACACCTTC. Residues: CASSYGGYGYTF.

The chain uses TRBV6-2 or TRBV6-3 and TRBJ2-7, with D possibly being TRBD1 (6 bases). CDR3 length equals 15 residues. Trimming took 2 bases from V and 3 from J, leaving 14 bases between them. Germline CDR1 MNHEY, CDR2 SVGEGT. CDR3 loop: CASSYPVQGSYEQYF. CDR3 DNA: TGTGCCAGCAGTTACCCGGTGCAGGGGAGCTACGAGCAGTACTTC.

This clonotype has more than one count but fewer than ten. The V gene is TRBV20-1, the J gene TRBJ2-5, with 13 bases fitting TRBD2. The V gene's germline CDR1 is DFQATT and CDR2 SNEGSKA (reference sequence). This CDR3 region has 16 residues. Trimming cost V 6 bases and J 2 bases; bases outside gene matches: 9. CDR3 bases: TGCAGTGCCAAGACTTGGACTAGCGGGAGACAAGAGACCCAGTACTTC. It encodes CSAKTWTSGRQETQYF.

This chain links TRBV12-3 or TRBV12-4 with TRBJ2-7; 9 bases match TRBD1. The CDR3 is 13 amino acids. Trimming cost V 6 bases and J 6 bases; bases outside gene matches: 6. The CDR3 DNA reads TGTGCCAGCAGCGACACAGGGGGCGTCGAGCAGTACTTC. Its protein is CASSDTGGVEQYF.

This clonotype showed up just a few times. V usage is TRBV18 and J usage is TRBJ2-7; 9 nucleotides agree with TRBD1. Germline CDR1 and CDR2: KGHSH and LQKENI. The trim removed 3 bases at V and 2 bases at J, leaving 5 bases unmatched. This CDR3 contains 15 residues. DNA for the CDR3: TGTGCCAGCTCACCGGGACAGGGTACGACCTACGAGCAGTACTTC. Encoded protein: CASSPGQGTTYEQYF.

This clonotype has a count of ten or more. The rearrangement uses TRBV5-6 and TRBJ2-7; D remains ambiguous. The length of the CDR3 is 11 residues. Trimming took 3 bases from V and 3 from J, leaving 4 bases between them. Looked up from germline, CDR1 is SGHDT and CDR2 is YYEEEE. The DNA for the CDR3 is TGTGCCAGCAGCTCAATCTACGAGCAGTACTTC. This encodes CASSSIYEQYF.

Comment on this clonotype: One junction end does not reproduce the germline sequence, and a read error may be involved. V and J are TRBV6-2 or TRBV6-3 and TRBJ2-1; D ambiguous. This CDR3 has 14 amino acids. Germline V lookup: CDR1 MNHEY, CDR2 SVGEGT. CDR3 nucleotides: TGTGCCAACAGTTACAAACGGGTCTACAATGAGCAGTTCTTC. This codes for CANSYKRVYNEQFF.

The genes are TRBV29-1 and TRBJ2-7; 8 bases map to TRBD1. This CDR3 is 14 amino acids long. Germline V gives CDR1 SQVTM, CDR2 ANQGSEA. V shed 3 bases and J 5 bases; nucleotides not matched to a gene: 9. CDR3 bases: TGCAGCGTTGACCTGCAGGGGGCGATGAACGAGCAGTACTTC. Encoded protein: CSVDLQGAMNEQYF.

With respect to this clonotype: An end of the junction does not agree with germline; a read error may underlie this. V usage is TRBV19 and J usage is TRBJ1-2, with TRBD1 matching 7 bases. Germline CDR1 reads LNHDA; CDR2 reads SQIVND (reference sequence). The CDR3 loop spans 13 amino acids. CDR3 amino acids: CASSIGGQAPTAF. The CDR3 DNA reads TGTGCCAGTAGTATAGGAGGACAGGCGCCTACGGCCTTC.

This clonotype was counted only a few times. This rearrangement joins TRBV18 to TRBJ1-6; D not certain. The CDR3 covers 14 residues. Germline CDR1 and CDR2: KGHSH and LQKENI. V lost 3 bases and J 3 bases, leaving 6 bases between the germline ends. As DNA, the CDR3 is TGTGCCAGCTCACCGATAGGCTATAATTCACCCCTCCACTTT. Amino acids: CASSPIGYNSPLHF.

This clonotype was seen at least ten times. As DNA, the CDR3 is TGTGCCACCGCCCGTGGTCGGGGGATCCAAGAGACCCAGTACTTC. This codes for CATARGRGIQETQYF. The chain links TRBV12-3 or TRBV12-4 to TRBJ2-5; D perhaps matches TRBD2 (6 bases). The ends were cut back, 10 bases at V and 1 base at J, with 19 bases in the middle. The CDR3 consists of 15 residues.

This clonotype was recorded at least ten times. The gene calls are TRBV7-2 and TRBJ2-3; D is perhaps TRBD2 (5 bases). Germline CDR1 reads SGHTA; CDR2 reads FQGNSA. CDR3 length: 13 amino acids. Trimming pared 2 bases from V and 3 bases from J, leaving 6 bases between. This CDR3 reads CASSLRRTDTQYF. CDR3 in DNA: TGTGCCAGCAGCTTAAGGAGGACAGATACGCAGTATTTT.

This chain joins TRBV11-2 and TRBJ2-1, with TRBD1 as a possible D gene (6 bases). Germline values: CDR1 SGHAT, CDR2 FQNNGV. CDR3 length: 17 residues. The V gene lost 1 base and the J gene lost 4 bases, with 17 bases spanning the gap. This CDR3 is CASSLVRGRARYNEQFF. CDR3 nucleotides: TGTGCCAGCAGCTTAGTCAGGGGTAGGGCACGATACAATGAGCAGTTCTTC.

The CDR3 DNA reads TGCGCCAGCAGCTTGGTACAGGGGGCCGTACGATACACTGAAGCTTTCTTT. It encodes CASSLVQGAVRYTEAFF. The chain couples TRBV5-1 to TRBJ1-1; TRBD1 matches at 9 bases. The germline CDR1 and CDR2 sequences are SGHRS and YFSETQ. V trimming: 0 bases; J trimming: 3 bases; junction bases outside the gene matches: 9. CDR3 length equals 17 residues.